This TCR beta chain appears in the sequencing data of a study of graft-versus-host responses after intestinal transplantation. In the study overall: The study gave all recipients anti-thymocyte globulin induction, then tacrolimus and steroids for 2 to 3 years.

General observations from the study: Researchers found GvH clones in recipient marrow, and some showed up first in ileum or blood.

As for this clone: Its antigen is undetermined.

Trimming removed 2 bases from V and 6 bases from J; junction bases left unmatched: 4. The CDR3 is 14 residues long. The germline V gene encodes CDR1 MNHEY and CDR2 SMNVEV (reference sequence). Profiled with immunoSEQ multiplex PCR; TCRdb holds only in-frame clones, not every one. Of about 50,000 clones in the sample, 80% to 95% are singletons; the top ten hold 2% to 2.5%. The specimen was unstimulated CD4+ T cells sorted from spleen or lymph node cells, collected before transplant. This receptor was identified in a human donor who was the organ donor for an intestinal transplant. The V gene is TRBV27, the J gene TRBJ2-1; TRBD2 aligns across 7 bases. CDR3 DNA: TGTGCCAGCAGTTTAGCGGGAGTGGGCAATGAGCAGTTCTTC. Amino acids: CASSLAGVGNEQFF.